A single sample is the source of the 21 T cell receptor beta chains below, sequenced in a study of T cell responses to AZD1222 COVID-19 vaccine. Clones were sequenced by immunoSEQ multiplex PCR, and TCRdb holds only the in-frame ones, with some missing. Of 90,000 to 100,000 clones listed, over 75% were seen once; the top ten hold about 12%. The input for sequencing was peripheral blood, taken 28 days after the second AZD1222 dose. The receptor source for this set is an adult who received the AZD1222 COVID-19 vaccine.

This clone was recorded only once. The V gene is TRBV28, the J gene TRBJ2-1; 7 nucleotides match TRBD1. Trimming at V came to 3 bases and at J to 9 bases, leaving 5 bases not matched to a gene. Germline loops: CDR1 MDHEN, CDR2 SYDVKM. The CDR3 length is 13 residues. CDR3 protein: CASSFSQGIEQFF. The CDR3 nucleotides are TGTGCCAGCAGTTTCTCACAGGGGATTGAGCAGTTCTTC.

The chain employs TRBV7-2 and TRBJ2-3; weak D call: TRBD2 (6 bases). The V end was cut by 4 bases, the J end by 1 base, with 12 bases between. The CDR3 totals 15 residues. Germline V gives CDR1 SGHTA, CDR2 FQGNSA. CDR3 nucleotides: TGTGCCAGCAGCTATTCAGCTAGCGGCACAGATACGCAGTATTTT. It specifies CASSYSASGTDTQYF.

This clone showed up just once. The chain combines TRBV6-5 with TRBJ2-1; the D is unclear. V was cut by 4 bases and J by 4 bases, with 17 bases left in between. Germline V CDR1 and CDR2: MNHEY, SVGAGI. The CDR3 totals 16 residues. The CDR3 DNA reads as TGTGCCAGCAGTTTAGGACGGTCCTTCTCGTACAATGAGCAGTTCTTC. Protein sequence: CASSLGRSFSYNEQFF.

This clone came up once. V and J are TRBV9 and TRBJ2-3, with D hard to call. Germline V gene sequence: CDR1 SGDLS, CDR2 YYNGEE. The CDR3 runs 13 residues. Trimming removed 0 bases at V and 6 bases at J, with 8 bases between. This CDR3 reads CASSVDRKDTQYF. DNA for the CDR3: TGTGCCAGCAGCGTAGATCGGAAGGATACGCAGTATTTT.

This clone was counted a single time. The chain recombines TRBV10-3 with TRBJ2-5, with D possibly matching TRBD2 (5 bases). Trimming took off 6 bases at V and 5 bases at J, with 16 bases between the two ends. This CDR3 region has 14 residues. The germline CDR1 and CDR2 sequences are ENHRY and SYGVKD. Here the CDR3 DNA reads TGTGCCATCAGGTCCGGCAGTGGGGAGGAGACCCAGTACTTC. Translation gives CAIRSGSGEETQYF.

The CDR3 DNA reads as TGTGCCAGCAGCTCCCCCACAGGGAGTCAGCCCCAGCATTTT. Protein: CASSSPTGSQPQHF. The rearrangement uses TRBV21-1 and TRBJ1-5; the table's TRBD1 call for D was not verified on the DNA. TRBV21-1 constitutes a pseudogene. The CDR3 has 14 residues.

The CDR3 here is CSASRLETDTQYF. The CDR3 DNA follows: TGCAGTGCTAGTCGCCTAGAAACAGATACGCAGTATTTT. This chain links TRBV20-1 with TRBJ2-3; D remains ambiguous. Trimming stripped 3 bases from V and 3 bases from J, with 10 bases between. The CDR3 runs to 13 residues. The germline CDR1 and CDR2 sequences are DFQATT and SNEGSKA (reference sequence).

The chain uses TRBV9 and TRBJ2-1; D not resolved. The length of the CDR3 is 16 residues. Germline-derived CDR1 and CDR2 are SGDLS and YYNGEE. Trimming pared 0 bases from V and 9 bases from J, leaving 19 bases between. In DNA, the CDR3 is TGTGCCAGCAGCGTAGCTGGAAACAAGCCTGAGGCTGAGCAGTTCTTC. Translation: CASSVAGNKPEAEQFF.

The chain recombines TRBV7-2 with TRBJ1-2, with D perhaps matching TRBD1 (5 bases). V lost 4 bases and J lost 10, with 13 bases in between. The germline gives CDR1 SGHTA, CDR2 FQGNSA. This CDR3 region has 12 residues. The CDR3, as DNA: TGTGCCAGCAGCTGGGACGGATGGGACTACACCTTC. It encodes CASSWDGWDYTF.

The chain is built from TRBV4-2 and TRBJ2-1; the match to TRBD1 covers 8 bases. V was pared by 3 bases and J by 6 bases, with 4 bases of the junction left unmatched. The CDR3 covers 14 residues. Per the germline V gene, CDR1 is LGHNA and CDR2 is YNFKEQ. For the CDR3, the DNA is TGTGCCAGCAGCCAGGGCACAGGGGGCAATGAGCAGTTCTTC. The encoded protein is CASSQGTGGNEQFF.

The chain links TRBV7-8 to TRBJ2-1; possibly TRBD2 for D (5 bases). The CDR3 loop spans 13 amino acids. V lost 2 bases and J 5 bases, leaving 7 bases between the germline ends. Germline-derived CDR1 and CDR2 are SGHVS and FQNEAQ. CDR3 sequence (DNA): TGTGCCAGCAGCTTACTGGGAGACAATGAGCAGTTCTTC. Translation: CASSLLGDNEQFF.

J is TRBJ1-2 and V is TRBV7-9, with 10 bases fitting TRBD1. CDR1 and CDR2 from the germline V gene are SEHNR and FQNEAQ (reference sequence). The CDR3 runs 13 residues. With V trimmed by 6 bases and J by 6 bases, 4 bases remained unmatched. CDR3 nucleotide sequence: TGTGCCAGCAGGGTGGACAGGGGGAATGGCTACACCTTC. Protein product: CASRVDRGNGYTF. The entire variable domain, with the rest obtained from reference TRBV7-9 and TRBJ1-2, is as follows: DTGVSQNPRHKITKRGQNVTFRCDPISEHNRLYWYRQTLGQGPEFLTYFQNEAQLEKSRLLSDRFSAERPKGSFSTLEIQRTEQGDSAMYLCASRVDRGNGYTFGSGTRLTVV.

This clone was found a few times. This rearrangement joins TRBV27 to TRBJ1-4; 10 positions agree with TRBD1. This CDR3 comprises 15 residues. Losses at the gene ends were 10 bases for V and 3 bases for J; bases not matched to a gene: 8. Germline CDR1 reads MNHEY; CDR2 reads SMNVEV (reference sequence). The CDR3 loop is CANDRGPVANEKLFF. The CDR3 nucleotides are TGTGCCAACGACAGGGGGCCAGTAGCTAATGAAAAACTGTTTTTT.

The gene calls are TRBV2 and TRBJ1-4; no reliable D call. CDR3 size: 14 residues. Trimming cost V 7 bases and J 6 bases, with 15 bases left between them. Germline CDR1 reads SNHLY; CDR2 reads FYNNEI. The CDR3 protein is CASNPTEGDEKLFF. The CDR3 region has the DNA TGTGCCAGCAATCCGACGGAGGGTGATGAAAAACTGTTTTTT.

The chain uses TRBV19 and TRBJ2-5; tentative D call: TRBD1 (5 bases). Trimming pared 5 bases from V and 1 base from J, leaving 14 bases between. Germline CDR1 reads LNHDA; CDR2 reads SQIVND (reference sequence). The length of the CDR3 is 15 residues. CDR3 in amino acids: CASSRTGRVQETQYF. The CDR3 nucleotides are TGTGCCAGTAGTCGCACGGGCAGGGTCCAAGAGACCCAGTACTTC.

The chain recombines TRBV9 with TRBJ2-5, with TRBD2 matching 11 bases. Looked up from germline, CDR1 is SGDLS and CDR2 is YYNGEE. The V gene end was trimmed by 4 bases and the J gene end by 2 bases; junction bases not matched to a gene: 19. This CDR3 has 20 residues. In nucleotides, the CDR3 is TGTGCCAGCAGCCTAACCTGGGGGGGGCTAGCGGGAGGAATACAAGAGACCCAGTACTTC. This sequence encodes CASSLTWGGLAGGIQETQYF.

On this clone: Other nucleotide sequences in the sample specify the same CDR3. The chain uses TRBV11-2 and TRBJ2-3; tentatively, D is TRBD2 (7 bases). Deletions cut 0 bases from V and 1 base from J, with 8 bases between. CDR3 length: 15 amino acids. Germline lookup yields CDR1 SGHAT and CDR2 FQNNGV. As DNA, the CDR3 is TGTGCCAGCAGCTTAGACGGGGGGCGCACAGATACGCAGTATTTT. Residues: CASSLDGGRTDTQYF.

J is TRBJ1-2 and V is TRBV5-4, with a possible D match to TRBD1 (6 bases). The CDR3 contains 14 residues. Germline loops: CDR1 SGHNT, CDR2 YYREEE (reference sequence). The ends were cut back, 1 base at V and 2 bases at J, with 9 bases in the middle. Here the CDR3 DNA reads TGTGCCAGCAGCTTGAGAGGGGGGAACTATGGCTACACCTTC. This translates into CASSLRGGNYGYTF.

The chain couples TRBV5-1 to TRBJ1-1; TRBD1 might be the D (6 bases). The CDR3 runs 14 residues. Germline V gives CDR1 SGHRS, CDR2 YFSETQ. The germline V and J ends were trimmed by 6 bases and 0 bases, with 12 bases remaining between them. The CDR3 loop reads CASNPGAVNTEAFF. The CDR3 DNA reads as TGCGCCAGCAACCCGGGGGCAGTGAACACTGAAGCTTTCTTT.

This chain joins TRBV11-2 and TRBJ2-7; TRBD1 matches 11 bases. Germline V CDR1 and CDR2: SGHAT, FQNNGV. V lost 4 bases to trimming and J lost 4 bases; unmatched junction nucleotides: 6. This CDR3 is 15 amino acids long. CDR3 bases: TGTGCCAGCAGCTCTGTCGGGACAGGGGGTTACGAGCAGTACTTC. It codes for CASSSVGTGGYEQYF.

This chain connects TRBV19 to TRBJ2-3; 10 bases align to TRBD2. CDR1 and CDR2 from the germline V gene are LNHDA and SQIVND (reference sequence). V trimming: 6 bases; J trimming: 3 bases; junction bases outside the gene matches: 6. The length of the CDR3 is 15 residues. CDR3 sequence reads: CASRKAGGQTDTQYF. The DNA of the CDR3 is TGTGCCAGTAGAAAAGCGGGAGGGCAAACAGATACGCAGTATTTT.